This T cell receptor (beta chain) was observed in a study of cytomegalovirus exposure and HLA in healthy donors. The primer mix had 60 Vbeta and 13 Jbeta primers. This table comes from immunoSEQ multiplex PCR, and its TCRdb copy is limited to in-frame clones, with some not included. This table holds 200,000 to 300,000 clones, about 80% found once. Germline loops: CDR1 SEHNR, CDR2 FQNEAQ (reference sequence). The CDR3 covers 15 residues. The V gene lost 3 bases and the J gene lost 8 bases, with 16 bases spanning the gap. Notes on this clone: Its antigen is still unknown.

Whole-study findings and limits: High specificity and sensitivity for cytomegalovirus status were reported for the classifier. Later on, an analysis found that several of the most significant clusters appeared to be linked to common viral pathogens, which included parvovirus B19. Later analysis reportedly placed an Asian-associated ancestry cluster below the roughly 670-donor mean in N-insertions. With DRB1 most and HLA-C fewest, TCR association rates differed between HLA loci in a later analysis.

The receptor's source is a woman between 40 and 55 years old in good health and CMV-seropositive. The V call is TRBV7-9, the J call TRBJ1-4, with TRBD1 as a possible D gene (6 bases). The sample was PBMCs. For the CDR3, the DNA is TGTGCCAGCAGCTTGGGGGGGCAGTCAGGAGAAAAACTGTTTTTT. Translation: CASSLGGQSGEKLFF.